These 18 T cell receptor beta chains came from one sample sequenced in a study of tumor and adjacent non-tumor tissue in lung cancer. RNA was extracted from bulk tissue without any cell sorting. This non-tumor lung sample came from over 3 cm beyond the tumor edge. Three rounds of nested PCR, following a modified ARM-PCR protocol, produced the TCRbeta library. TCRdb fed the multiplex PCR reads into MiXCR, producing one record per CDR3 protein. The table has over 80,000 distinct CDR3 sequences, more than 75% seen once. Sequencing was carried out using distant non-tumor lung tissue. These receptors originate from a woman in her fifties or sixties with non-small cell lung cancer.

This clonotype occurred once. This may be a read error: a much more frequent sequence differs by one nucleotide. The rearrangement links TRBV20-1 to TRBJ2-3; D gene ambiguous. The CDR3 length is 15 residues. Trimming shortened V by 3 bases and J by 6 bases, and 19 bases separated the two germline ends. The V gene's germline CDR1 is DFQATT and CDR2 SNEGSKA (reference sequence). The CDR3, as DNA: TGCAGTGCTAGTCCACTATCCCAAAATGAGGATACGCAGTATTTT. This encodes CSASPLSQNEDTQYF.

As for this clonotype: The final CDR3 position lacks the conserved phenylalanine or tryptophan, pointing to a likely read error. No DNA is shown, since the ends of the CDR3 on it are uncertain; the CDR3 is the one TCRdb lists. V is TRBV12-3 or TRBV12-4 and J is TRBJ2-5; TRBD1, the table's D call, lacks a check against the DNA. From its first to its last residue, the CDR3 has 13 amino acids. This chain's CDR3 is CASSLGTWETKFS.

Notes on this clonotype: One end of the junction is discordant with germline, which a read error may explain. The chain carries TRBV28 and TRBJ2-5; 7 positions agree with TRBD1. The germline CDR1 and CDR2 sequences are MDHEN and SYDVKM. CDR3 size: 14 residues. The CDR3 here is CASSRRQGQETQYF. Here the CDR3 DNA reads TGTGCCAGCAGCAGGAGACAGGGCCAAGAGACCCAATACTTC.

This clonotype was detected a few times. The genes are TRBV12-3 or TRBV12-4 and TRBJ1-2; 8 bases are shared with TRBD1. The junction had 16 bases not matched to a gene; V was cut back by 9 bases and J by 7 bases. CDR3 size: 15 residues. DNA for the CDR3: TGTGCCAGTAGTCCCCTCTGGGGACAGGAGTCTGGCTACACCTTC. It encodes CASSPLWGQESGYTF.

Details on this clonotype: Sequence at one end of the junction differs from germline and may be a read error. The V call is TRBV29-1, the J call TRBJ1-2; D uncertain. This CDR3 contains 12 residues. Germline V CDR1 and CDR2: SQVTM, ANQGSEA. CDR3 protein: CSAMKGDYGYTF. The CDR3 DNA is TGCAGCGCCATGAAGGGCGACTATGGCTACACATTC.

This clonotype was detected a few times. It is likely a read error, because the conserved phenylalanine at the end of the CDR3 is missing. The chain carries TRBV25-1 and TRBJ1-6; D perhaps matches TRBD1 (6 bases). With 4 bases removed from V and 5 bases from J, the gap between germline ends came to 12 bases. Looked up from germline, CDR1 is MGHDK and CDR2 is SYGVNS. The CDR3 is 15 residues long. CDR3 in amino acids: CASSAPGHNNSPLHS. CDR3 DNA: TGTGCCAGCAGTGCTCCGGGACACAATAATTCACCCCTCCACTCT.

Worth noting for this clonotype: Just one base apart from a much larger clone, this may be a read error. This rearrangement joins TRBV28 to TRBJ2-5; D might be TRBD1 or TRBD2, each matching 5 bases. Germline loops: CDR1 MDHEN, CDR2 SYDVKM. The CDR3 loop spans 14 amino acids. In DNA, the CDR3 is TGTGCCGGCAGTCCTCCCACGGGGCAGGAGACCCAGTACTTC. It yields the protein CAGSPPTGQETQYF.

The chain carries TRBV29-1 and TRBJ2-1; 7 positions agree with TRBD1. CDR1 SQVTM and CDR2 ANQGSEA come from the germline V gene. The V and J ends lost 6 bases and 7 bases, in that order; junction bases with no gene match: 15. This CDR3 is 15 amino acids long. The CDR3 DNA reads TGCAGCGTCGGTTTACCCAGACAGGGTCGGAATGAGCAGTTCTTC. It yields the protein CSVGLPRQGRNEQFF.

This clonotype has only one observation. Likely a read error: the CDR3 ends without its conserved phenylalanine or tryptophan. The V gene is TRBV6-1, the J gene TRBJ2-7; the D call may be TRBD1 or TRBD2 (5 bases each). The CDR3 is made up of 15 amino acids. The germline gives CDR1 MNHNS, CDR2 SASEGT. CDR3 residues: CASSVEGPPSYGQYI. The CDR3 DNA sequence: TGTGCCAGCAGTGTCGAGGGGCCACCTTCCTACGGGCAGTACATC.

The sample holds one count of this clonotype. One end of the junction fails to match germline, which may point to a read error. The chain has TRBV11-2 and TRBJ2-2, with D perhaps matching TRBD1 (6 bases). CDR1 and CDR2 (germline): SGHAT, FQNNGV. There are 15 residues in the CDR3. The CDR3 DNA sequence: TGTGCCAGCAAGACTTCATGGGGGCGCGATGGGGGGCTGTTTTTT. Amino acids: CASKTSWGRDGGLFF.

Note on this clonotype: Lacking the conserved final phenylalanine or tryptophan, this CDR3 likely reflects a read error. The chain combines TRBV6-2 or TRBV6-3 with TRBJ2-1, with a weak D call TRBD1 (5 bases). Germline CDR1 reads MNHEY; CDR2 reads SVGEGT. This CDR3 region has 13 residues. The DNA for the CDR3 is TGTGCCGGCAGAGGTCACACAGGCGATGAGCAGTTCCTC. Its translation: CAGRGHTGDEQFL.

As for this clonotype: One end of the junction varies from germline; a read error may be responsible. The rearrangement links TRBV6-6 to TRBJ2-3; tentatively, D is TRBD1 (5 bases). Germline V gives CDR1 MNHNY, CDR2 SVGAGI (reference sequence). CDR3 size: 14 residues. CDR3 coding DNA: TGTGCCAACTCCGAAGACAGTACCATAGATACGCAATATTTT. This gives the protein CANSEDSTIDTQYF.

CDR3: CASNHDRANTDTQYF. CDR3 nucleotides: TGTGCCAGTAACCATGACAGGGCTAACACAGATACGCAGTATTTT. The chain couples TRBV11-2 to TRBJ2-3; 7 nucleotides align to TRBD1. V shed 9 bases and J 2 bases; nucleotides not matched to a gene: 11. Germline V gene sequence: CDR1 SGHAT, CDR2 FQNNGV. This CDR3 is built from 15 residues. The variable domain in full, with the rest retrieved from reference TRBV11-2 and TRBJ2-3, is EAGVAQSPRYKIIEKRQSVAFWCNPISGHATLYWYQQILGQGPKLLIQFQNNGVVDDSQLPKDRFSAERLKGVDSTLKIQPAKLEDSAVYLCASNHDRANTDTQYFGPGTRLTVL.

To note about this clonotype: At one of its ends the junction is not consistent with the germline gene, which may arise from a read error. Here the CDR3 reads CDSSHAVEAVPYEQYF. The CDR3 nucleotides read TGTGACAGCAGCCATGCTGTAGAGGCGGTTCCCTACGAGCAGTACTTC. The chain combines TRBV4-2 with TRBJ2-7, with D uncertain. The CDR3 length is 16 residues. CDR1 is LGHNA, CDR2 YNFKEQ, per germline.

Of note for this clonotype: The conserved final phenylalanine or tryptophan is absent from the CDR3, which likely points to a read error. The V gene is TRBV12-3 or TRBV12-4, the J gene TRBJ2-7; perhaps TRBD1 as D (6 bases). Trimming took off 4 bases at V and 1 base at J, with 14 bases between the two ends. The length of the CDR3 is 15 residues. The CDR3 protein is CASSSRQEGSYEQYI. The CDR3 nucleotides read TGTGCCAGCAGTTCCCGACAGGAAGGATCCTACGAGCAGTACATC.

The gene calls are TRBV29-1 and TRBJ2-2; 9 bases are shared with TRBD2. The germline gives CDR1 SQVTM, CDR2 ANQGSEA. The V segment lost 6 bases and the J segment 11 bases; nucleotides outside the gene matches: 13. This CDR3 is built from 14 residues. This chain's CDR3 is CSVGTSRSYGELFF. In nucleotides, the CDR3 is TGCAGCGTGGGGACTAGCAGGAGTTACGGAGAGCTGTTTTTT.

The chain employs TRBV4-1 and TRBJ2-5, with D possibly matching TRBD1 (5 bases). The J call may be mistaken, given a closer DNA end match to TRBJ2-1. Germline CDR1 is MGHRA and CDR2 is YSYEKL. The CDR3 sequence is 15 residues long. CDR3 sequence: CASSRMQGPQETQFF. DNA for the CDR3: TGCGCCAGCAGCCGAATGCAGGGCCCACAAGAGACCCAGTTCTTC.

Remarks on this clonotype: One junction end does not reproduce the germline sequence, and a read error may be involved. The chain couples TRBV11-2 to TRBJ2-7; 9 positions agree with TRBD1. CDR1 is SGHAT and CDR2 is FQNNGV in the germline V gene. The CDR3 runs to 15 residues. CDR3 in DNA: TGTGCCGGCAGCGCCGGGACAGGGCGCACCTACGAGCAGCACTTC. Translation: CAGSAGTGRTYEQHF.